This T cell receptor beta chain is drawn from a study of blood T cell repertoires in COVID-19. Study-level background: There were acute and convalescent COVID-19 samples, and they came from the United States, Italy and Spain. The analysed material was cDNA or gDNA that came from T cells, B-cell-depleted T cells, or PBMCs.

Germline V gene data show CDR1 as MNHEY and CDR2 as SVGAGI. The CDR3 is 15 residues long. V lost 5 bases and J 2 bases, leaving 16 bases between the germline ends. In the original workflow: Nucleated cell counts were estimated from reference gene primer amplification. Here immunoSEQ multiplex PCR was the method, and the copy in TCRdb shows in-frame clones only, minus some. V and J calls plus clone size are reproduced from that table; the DNA served to infer D and trimming. The sample records roughly 100,000 clones, around 87% being singletons. This chain connects TRBV6-5 to TRBJ2-7; TRBD1 is a possible D gene (5 bases). The sequencing input was peripheral blood. This receptor was identified in a human donor in a cohort sampled during active COVID-19. CDR3: CASSKYPRVPYEQYF. CDR3 nucleotide sequence: TGTGCCAGCAGTAAATACCCCAGGGTTCCCTACGAGCAGTACTTC.